One and the same sample provided the 20 T cell receptor beta chains below, sequenced in a study of blood T cells in healthy people across ages. Primed by a sample-barcoded 5' primer and a J-beta primer mix, a second PCR proceeded for roughly 7 to 11 cycles. TCRdb recomputed calls from the 5' RACE reads with MiXCR, one row per CDR3 protein. The sample lists 1.5 million to 2 million distinct CDR3 sequences; just under 50% were seen once. The sequencing sample was made of blood. The receptors were gathered from a woman in her 40s in good health.

The chain links TRBV4-3 to TRBJ2-3; 8 nucleotides agree with TRBD2. From germline, CDR1 is LGHNA and CDR2 YSLEER. CDR3 size: 16 residues. Trimming removed 2 bases from V and 2 bases from J; junction bases left unmatched: 6. The chain's CDR3 is CASSQSVAGSTDTQYF. CDR3 coding DNA: TGCGCCAGCAGCCAATCAGTAGCGGGGTCCACAGATACGCAGTATTTT.

This rearrangement joins TRBV5-1 to TRBJ2-5, with 9 bases fitting TRBD2. The junction had 12 bases not matched to a gene; V was cut back by 3 bases and J by 3 bases. The CDR3 sequence is 17 residues long. Looked up from germline, CDR1 is SGHRS and CDR2 is YFSETQ. The CDR3 DNA reads as TGCGCCAGCAGCTCACGACTGAGAAGCGGGGGGAAAGAGACCCAGTACTTC. Translation gives CASSSRLRSGGKETQYF.

The rearrangement joins TRBV28 to TRBJ2-1, with D possibly matching TRBD1 (5 bases). CDR3 length: 19 amino acids. Germline CDR1 reads MDHEN; CDR2 reads SYDVKM. V was pared by 4 bases and J by 0 bases, with 22 bases between. Here the CDR3 DNA reads TGTGCCAGCAGTTCCAACATAGGAAGGTCAGGGCGCTCCTACAATGAGCAGTTCTTC. Its translation: CASSSNIGRSGRSYNEQFF.

A word on this clonotype: One end of the junction does not line up with germline, which may come from a read error. In nucleotides, the CDR3 is TGTGCCGCCAGTGACCCCGGACGGACAGATACGCGGTATTTT. It codes for CAASDPGRTDTRYF. The chain is built from TRBV24-1 and TRBJ2-3; a weak D match, TRBD1 (6 bases). Germline CDR1 reads KGHDR; CDR2 reads SFDVKD. The CDR3 spans 14 residues.

Notes on this clonotype: This may be a read error, as it is one base from a much larger clone. The rearrangement uses TRBV12-3 or TRBV12-4 and TRBJ2-1, with D tentatively TRBD1 (6 bases). The closer fit of TRBJ2-7 to the DNA end suggests the J call may be wrong. There are 13 residues in the CDR3. The CDR3 sequence: CASSHGGHNEQYF. Here the CDR3 DNA reads TGTGCCAGCAGCCATGGGGGACACAATGAGCAGTACTTC.

This rearrangement joins TRBV5-6 to TRBJ2-3; D call uncertain. With 4 bases removed from V and 11 bases from J, the gap between germline ends came to 20 bases. From germline, CDR1 is SGHDT and CDR2 YYEEEE. The CDR3 extends over 14 amino acids. For the CDR3, the DNA is TGTGCCAGCAGCCTCCGATTGGGGTTGGGTGGGCAGTATTTT. The encoded protein is CASSLRLGLGGQYF.

V and J are TRBV7-9 and TRBJ1-6, with TRBD1 matching 7 bases. Germline trimming cut 1 base from V and 7 bases from J; bases unmatched to any gene: 4. The CDR3 has 15 amino acids. From germline, CDR1 is SEHNR and CDR2 FQNEAQ (reference sequence). The CDR3 bases are TGTGCCAGCAGCTTAGAGGGACAGTGGAATTCACCCCTCCACTTT. It is translated as CASSLEGQWNSPLHF.

Turning to this clonotype: The junction departs from germline at one end; a sequencing error may be responsible. V gene TRBV28 combines with J gene TRBJ2-1; 11 positions match TRBD2. This CDR3 has 15 residues. Germline V gene lookup returns CDR1 MDHEN and CDR2 SYDVKM. CDR3 amino acids: CAGSLLAGAYNEQFF. CDR3 nucleotides: TGTGCCGGCAGTTTACTAGCGGGGGCCTACAATGAGCAGTTCTTC.

This clonotype was picked up a small number of times. The chain carries TRBV12-3 or TRBV12-4 and TRBJ2-3; 9 bases agree with TRBD1. The CDR3 loop spans 15 amino acids. The V segment lost 6 bases and the J segment 3 bases; nucleotides outside the gene matches: 7. The CDR3: CASRGQGRYTDTQYF. For the CDR3, the DNA is TGTGCCAGCAGAGGACAGGGGCGGTATACAGATACGCAGTATTTT.

J is TRBJ2-7 and V is TRBV9, with 10 bases identical to TRBD2. The end of the DNA fits TRBJ2-5 better, so the J call may be wrong. Germline values: CDR1 SGDLS, CDR2 YYNGEE. The CDR3 is made up of 15 amino acids. CDR3 nucleotides: TGTGCCAGCAGCCCATTCGGACTAGCGGAAGAGACCCAGTACTTC. As protein: CASSPFGLAEETQYF.

This clonotype has more than one count but fewer than ten. The chain couples TRBV28 to TRBJ2-1; 8 nucleotides agree with TRBD1. J lost 2 bases, V lost 7 bases, and 4 bases had no gene match. The CDR3 spans 14 residues. CDR1 MDHEN and CDR2 SYDVKM come from the germline V gene. Here the CDR3 DNA reads TGTGCCAGCAAACAGGGACAGGCCTACAATGAGCAGTTCTTC. It yields the protein CASKQGQAYNEQFF.

Concerning this clonotype: A much larger clone lies a single base off, so this may be a read error. V is TRBV29-1 and J is TRBJ2-5; 9 bases are a match to TRBD2. The CDR3 is made up of 16 amino acids. Germline V gives CDR1 SQVTM, CDR2 ANQGSEA. The trim removed 0 bases at V and 11 bases at J, leaving 16 bases unmatched. For the CDR3, the DNA is TGCAGCGTTGAAGATGAGACTAGCGGTAAAGCCTACAAGCAGTACTTC. It specifies CSVEDETSGKAYKQYF.

V usage is TRBV10-3 and J usage is TRBJ2-7, with TRBD2 as a possible D gene (5 bases). Germline lookup yields CDR1 ENHRY and CDR2 SYGVKD. V was clipped by 4 bases and J by 5 bases, with 18 bases between them. This CDR3 has 15 amino acids. CDR3 nucleotides: TGTGCCATCAGTGGGGGTGAGGGTAAATTCAACGAGCAGTACTTC. As protein: CAISGGEGKFNEQYF.

This rearrangement joins TRBV6-1 to TRBJ2-5; 11 bases line up with TRBD1. TRBJ2-7 explains the end of the DNA better; the J call may be wrong. Germline lookup yields CDR1 MNHNS and CDR2 SASEGT. CDR3 length equals 16 residues. The CDR3 DNA follows: TGTGCCAGCAGTGAAGGAAAAAGGACAGGGGGCGCCGAGCAGTACTTC. Protein: CASSEGKRTGGAEQYF.

This clonotype was counted once. The chain employs TRBV20-1 and TRBJ2-5; either TRBD1 or TRBD2 may fit D (6 bases each). CDR1 and CDR2 (germline): DFQATT, SNEGSKA (reference sequence). Trimming pared 3 bases from V and 11 bases from J, leaving 43 bases between. The CDR3 totals 21 residues. CDR3 region: CSASRRLVGGGGANMGNEQYF. The CDR3 DNA reads TGCAGTGCTAGTCGTCGTCTGGTGGGGGGCGGAGGTGCTAACATGGGCAATGAGCAGTACTTC.

The chain carries TRBV6-1 and TRBJ1-1, with D perhaps matching TRBD1 (5 bases). Trimming cost V 5 bases and J 0 bases, with 10 bases left between them. Germline-derived CDR1 and CDR2 are MNHNS and SASEGT. The CDR3 runs 14 residues. The CDR3 coding sequence is TGTGCCAGCAGTACGGGACGGTTGAACACTGAAGCTTTCTTT. Protein product: CASSTGRLNTEAFF.

This rearrangement joins TRBV5-1 to TRBJ2-5, with D perhaps matching TRBD1 or TRBD2 (5 bases each). Trimming took off 1 base at V and 5 bases at J, with 15 bases between the two ends. Germline V gene sequence: CDR1 SGHRS, CDR2 YFSETQ. The CDR3 has 15 residues. CDR3 residues: CASSLWQSEGETQYF. DNA of the CDR3: TGCGCCAGCAGCTTGTGGCAGTCCGAGGGGGAGACCCAGTACTTC.

The V gene is TRBV7-9, the J gene TRBJ2-1; 7 bases match TRBD1. V dropped 3 bases and J dropped 4; count of bases not matched to a gene: 3. This CDR3 comprises 14 residues. Germline values: CDR1 SEHNR, CDR2 FQNEAQ (reference sequence). This chain's CDR3 is CASSFEGQYNEQFF. Here the CDR3 DNA reads TGTGCCAGCAGCTTCGAGGGACAGTACAATGAGCAGTTCTTC.

This clonotype was detected only a few times. The V call is TRBV20-1, the J call TRBJ2-3; a possible D gene is TRBD1 (5 bases). Germline V gives CDR1 DFQATT, CDR2 SNEGSKA (reference sequence). The CDR3 runs 15 residues. V was pared by 3 bases and J by 1 base, with 14 bases between. Written as DNA, the CDR3 is TGCAGTGCTAGGAAGGGCCAGGGCCGCACAGATACGCAGTATTTT. Translation gives CSARKGQGRTDTQYF.

The chain is built from TRBV6-5 and TRBJ1-1, with TRBD1 matching 7 bases. This CDR3 region has 18 residues. CDR1 MNHEY and CDR2 SVGAGI come from the germline V gene. V lost 2 bases, J lost 4 bases, and 16 bases stayed unmatched. In nucleotides, the CDR3 is TGTGCCAGCAGTTACGACCGACAGGGTGGGGGACGTGGCACTGAAGCTTTCTTT. Protein: CASSYDRQGGGRGTEAFF.